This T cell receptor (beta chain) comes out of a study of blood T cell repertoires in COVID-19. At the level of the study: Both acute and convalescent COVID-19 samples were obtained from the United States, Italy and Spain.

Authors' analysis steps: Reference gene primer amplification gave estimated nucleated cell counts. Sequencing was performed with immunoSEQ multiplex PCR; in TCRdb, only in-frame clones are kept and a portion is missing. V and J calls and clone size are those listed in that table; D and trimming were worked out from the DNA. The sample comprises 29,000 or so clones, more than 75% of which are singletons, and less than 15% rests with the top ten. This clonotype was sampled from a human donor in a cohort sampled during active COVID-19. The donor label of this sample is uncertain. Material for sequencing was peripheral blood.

The CDR3 nucleotides are TGCGCCAGCAGCTTGCAGACTAGCGGAGATACGCAGTATTTT. Its protein product is CASSLQTSGDTQYF. This sequence joins TRBV5-1 and TRBJ2-3; 9 bases align to TRBD2. The CDR3 covers 14 residues. Per germline, CDR1 SGHRS and CDR2 YFSETQ. With 1 base clipped from V and 5 bases from J, the junction kept 2 bases outside the gene matches.